Shown below are 22 T cell receptor beta chains from a single sample sequenced in a study of T cell responses to AZD1222 COVID-19 vaccine. Using immunoSEQ multiplex PCR, the repertoire was profiled, and TCRdb retains in-frame clones only, with some absent. The sample lists tens of thousands of clones; roughly 82% were seen once. Sample: peripheral blood, taken on day 0 of AZD1222 vaccination. The receptors shown here come from an adult in good health.

The chain links TRBV4-1 to TRBJ1-5; D uncertain. This CDR3 contains 14 residues. Germline CDR1 reads MGHRA; CDR2 reads YSYEKL. V shed 4 bases and J shed 2 bases, with 9 bases lying between them. The CDR3 DNA is TGCGCCAGCAGCCCCACGGCGGGCAATCAGCCCCAGCATTTT. It yields the protein CASSPTAGNQPQHF.

The V gene is TRBV3-1 (or the pseudogene TRBV3-2), the J gene TRBJ2-1; TRBD1 is a possible D gene (6 bases). Germline-derived CDR1 and CDR2 are LGHDT and YNNKEL (reference sequence). The V and J ends lost 2 bases and 1 base respectively, with 15 bases between them. This CDR3 spans 17 amino acids. CDR3 sequence (DNA): TGTGCCAGCAGCCAAACGACAGGTGCCCGTTCCTACAATGAGCAGTTCTTC. Residues: CASSQTTGARSYNEQFF.

The rearrangement uses TRBV2 and TRBJ2-2, with 11 nucleotides matching TRBD1. Germline V gene sequence: CDR1 SNHLY, CDR2 FYNNEI. The CDR3 covers 15 residues. Trimming took 4 bases from V and 6 from J; bases not matched to a gene: 4. CDR3 loop: CASSAPGQGAGELFF. CDR3 in DNA: TGTGCCAGCAGTGCTCCGGGACAGGGGGCCGGGGAGCTGTTTTTT.

This sequence joins TRBV5-4 and TRBJ1-1, with D hard to call. Germline V lookup: CDR1 SGHNT, CDR2 YYREEE (reference sequence). V was shortened by 4 bases and J by 2 bases, with 12 bases between the two germline ends. CDR3 length: 14 residues. CDR3 region: CASSIGRGNTEAFF. The CDR3 nucleotides are TGTGCCAGCAGCATAGGCCGGGGAAACACTGAAGCTTTCTTT.

V is TRBV4-3 and J is TRBJ2-5; unclear D gene. The CDR3 runs 16 residues. From germline, CDR1 is LGHNA and CDR2 YSLEER. Trimming removed 4 bases at V and 4 bases at J, with 19 bases between. Here the CDR3 DNA reads TGCGCCAGCAGCCGCTCTTATGTCGGCATGCTAGAGACCCAGTACTTC. Its translation is CASSRSYVGMLETQYF.

The chain links TRBV27 to TRBJ2-2; D possibly corresponds to TRBD2 (7 bases). Deletions cut 5 bases from V and 9 bases from J, with 25 bases between. Germline V gene lookup returns CDR1 MNHEY and CDR2 SMNVEV (reference sequence). The CDR3 runs to 17 residues. The chain's CDR3 is CASSPPGAKGGTRELFF. CDR3 nucleotides: TGTGCCAGCAGTCCCCCGGGGGCTAAGGGGGGGACCAGGGAGCTGTTTTTT.

The chain carries TRBV5-1 and TRBJ1-5; a weak D match, TRBD1 (5 bases). The CDR3 runs to 16 residues. V lost 0 bases to trimming and J lost 4 bases, with 14 bases between them. Germline loops: CDR1 SGHRS, CDR2 YFSETQ. CDR3: CASSLGSRGENQPQHF. CDR3 sequence (DNA): TGCGCCAGCAGCTTGGGATCTAGAGGGGAGAATCAGCCCCAGCATTTT.

The J gene is TRBJ1-5, the V gene TRBV19; TRBD1 is a possible D gene (6 bases). V was cut by 3 bases and J by 5 bases, with 11 bases left in between. The CDR3 covers 14 residues. CDR1 and CDR2 (germline): LNHDA, SQIVND (reference sequence). CDR3 DNA sequence: TGTGCCAGTAGTATTGGGGCAGGGGATCAGCCCCAGCATTTT. It is translated as CASSIGAGDQPQHF. Full variable domain (outside the CDR3, taken from reference TRBV19 and TRBJ1-5): DGGITQSPKYLFRKEGQNVTLSCEQNLNHDAMYWYRQDPGQGLRLIYYSQIVNDFQKGDIAEGYSVSREKKESFPLTVTSAQKNPTAFYLCASSIGAGDQPQHFGDGTRLSIL.

The rearrangement joins TRBV30 to TRBJ2-7; D remains ambiguous. The CDR3 length is 12 residues. Trimming stripped 1 base from V and 3 bases from J, with 7 bases between. Per the germline V gene, CDR1 is GTSNPN and CDR2 is SVGIG (reference sequence). CDR3 loop: CAWSGEIYEQYF. The CDR3 region has the DNA TGTGCCTGGAGTGGAGAGATCTACGAGCAGTACTTC.

V usage is TRBV4-1 and J usage is TRBJ1-5, with D tentatively TRBD1 (6 bases). Germline CDR1 and CDR2: MGHRA and YSYEKL. The V end lost 1 base, the J end lost 11 bases, and 15 bases lay between the germline ends. CDR3 size: 14 residues. The CDR3 bases are TGCGCCAGCAGCCAAGGGACAGCGGTACTGGCCCAGCATTTT. Protein product: CASSQGTAVLAQHF.

The rearrangement joins TRBV7-9 to TRBJ2-7; 7 nucleotides align to TRBD1. Germline CDR1 SEHNR, CDR2 FQNEAQ (reference sequence). V dropped 5 bases and J dropped 5; count of bases not matched to a gene: 9. The CDR3 loop spans 14 amino acids. This CDR3 reads CASSLTRGTDEQYF. As DNA, the CDR3 is TGTGCCAGCAGCCTCACTAGGGGGACAGACGAGCAGTACTTC.

CDR3 DNA sequence: TGTGCCAGCAGCCCTGGGGGACAAGACGGAAACATTCAGTACTTC. Encoded protein: CASSPGGQDGNIQYF. The chain recombines TRBV7-3 with TRBJ2-4, with D tentatively TRBD1 (6 bases). This CDR3 has 15 residues. The germline CDR1 and CDR2 sequences are SGHTA and FQGTGA. V gave up 5 bases and J gave up 6 bases, with 17 bases separating them.

J is TRBJ1-2 and V is TRBV4-1, with 9 bases fitting TRBD1. Germline CDR1 is MGHRA and CDR2 is YSYEKL. The CDR3 spans 13 residues. The V gene end was trimmed by 1 base and the J gene end by 8 bases; junction bases not matched to a gene: 2. DNA for the CDR3: TGCGCCAGCAGCCAAGGACAGGGGGTAGGCTACACCTTC. Protein product: CASSQGQGVGYTF.

The rearrangement links TRBV18 to TRBJ2-7, with unresolved D. Per germline, CDR1 KGHSH and CDR2 LQKENI. This CDR3 is built from 15 residues. Trimming pared 3 bases from V and 0 bases from J, leaving 12 bases between. The CDR3 region is CASSPSLSSSYEQYF. DNA for the CDR3: TGTGCCAGCTCACCCTCGCTCTCAAGCTCCTACGAGCAGTACTTC.

V usage is TRBV21-1 and J usage is TRBJ1-2. TRBV21-1 is termed a pseudogene. The CDR3 has 14 residues. CDR3 sequence (DNA): TGTGCCAGCAGCCCGCGGAAGGACGCCGACCCACCTACCTTC. Translating it yields CASSPRKDADPPTF.

The chain carries TRBV19 and TRBJ1-4, with D perhaps matching TRBD1 (5 bases). The CDR3 totals 14 residues. Trimming cost V 0 bases and J 8 bases, with 10 bases left between them. Germline V lookup: CDR1 LNHDA, CDR2 SQIVND (reference sequence). The CDR3 DNA sequence: TGTGCCAGTAGTATAGATCGGGGGGAAGAAAAACTGTTTTTT. It encodes CASSIDRGEEKLFF.

The chain combines TRBV28 with TRBJ2-3; 7 bases agree with TRBD2. Germline CDR1 MDHEN, CDR2 SYDVKM. Trimming cost V 4 bases and J 2 bases; bases outside gene matches: 12. CDR3 length: 17 amino acids. The CDR3 is CASSSVDLGRITDTQYF. CDR3 DNA sequence: TGTGCCAGCAGTTCCGTCGACCTCGGGAGGATCACAGATACGCAGTATTTT.

About this clone: Other DNA sequences in the same sample also yield this CDR3. V usage is TRBV6-5 and J usage is TRBJ2-7; 7 bases agree with TRBD1. Germline assignment: CDR1 MNHEY and CDR2 SVGAGI. V lost 6 bases and J lost 5; bases outside the gene matches: 4. The CDR3 covers 12 residues. CDR3 in DNA: TGTGCCAGCAGCCCCGACAGGGACGAGCAGTACTTC. Translation gives CASSPDRDEQYF.

The chain couples TRBV12-3 or TRBV12-4 to TRBJ1-5; no clear D gene. This CDR3 comprises 13 residues. Trimming took off 6 bases at V and 6 bases at J, with 12 bases between the two ends. The CDR3 DNA reads as TGTGCCAGCAGGAGGGAGACTAGTCAGCCCCAGCATTTT. Amino acid sequence: CASRRETSQPQHF.

The table lists this clone with a few counts. The rearrangement uses TRBV11-3 and TRBJ2-7, with D possibly matching TRBD2 (5 bases). This CDR3 region has 14 residues. V was shortened by 5 bases and J by 5 bases, with 16 bases between the two germline ends. Looked up from germline, CDR1 is SGHNT and CDR2 is YENEEA. CDR3 residues: CASSAGQASDEQYF. In DNA form, the CDR3 reads TGTGCCAGCAGCGCGGGCCAGGCGAGCGACGAGCAGTACTTC.

The chain carries TRBV30 and TRBJ1-4, with 8 bases that match TRBD1. Trimming took 5 bases from V and 3 from J; bases not matched to a gene: 5. The CDR3 loop spans 14 amino acids. CDR1 and CDR2 (germline): GTSNPN, SVGIG (reference sequence). CDR3 residues: CAWYRQGSNEKLFF. Written as DNA, the CDR3 is TGTGCCTGGTACCGACAGGGGTCTAATGAAAAACTGTTTTTT.

A few counts support this clone. The chain is built from TRBV6-5 and TRBJ1-1, with D possibly being TRBD1 (5 bases). Germline loops: CDR1 MNHEY, CDR2 SVGAGI. This CDR3 region has 15 residues. With 8 bases removed from V and 2 bases from J, the gap between germline ends came to 18 bases. For the CDR3, the DNA is TGTGCCAGCGATTCCGGGACGGATGCCAACACTGAAGCTTTCTTT. Amino acid sequence: CASDSGTDANTEAFF.